These 31 T cell receptor beta chains came from one sample sequenced in a study of CD8 T cells in ankylosing spondylitis. TCRdb reanalysed the 5' RACE reads using MiXCR and keeps one entry per CDR3 protein. The sample lists around 280,000 distinct CDR3 sequences; around 18% were seen once. The sequenced material came from blood, either unsorted or a sorted T cell fraction (not recorded which). The receptors come from a male donor with ankylosing spondylitis or in good health (not recorded which).

This clonotype has a handful of counts. The chain is built from TRBV20-1 and TRBJ2-5, with TRBD1 identical over 10 bases. The length of the CDR3 is 13 residues. V dropped 4 bases and J dropped 4; count of bases not matched to a gene: 3. Germline CDR1 and CDR2: DFQATT and SNEGSKA (reference sequence). CDR3 protein: CSAIRDRGETQYF. CDR3 in DNA: TGCAGTGCTATCCGGGACAGGGGAGAGACCCAGTACTTC.

This rearrangement joins TRBV7-8 to TRBJ1-1; D gene unclear. Per the germline V gene, CDR1 is SGHVS and CDR2 is FQNEAQ. The CDR3 spans 15 residues. Trimming shortened V by 1 base and J by 3 bases, and 12 bases separated the two germline ends. CDR3 in DNA: TGTGCCAGCAGCTTAGGACAAGGATGGGACACTGAAGCTTTCTTT. Its translation is CASSLGQGWDTEAFF. The full variable domain, completed using reference TRBV7-8 and TRBJ1-1, is GAGVSQSPRYKVAKRGQDVALRCDPISGHVSLFWYQQALGQGPEFLTYFQNEAQLDKSGLPSDRFFAERPEGSVSTLKIQRTQQEDSAVYLCASSLGQGWDTEAFFGQGTRLTVV.

This clonotype was recorded many times. The chain recombines TRBV5-1 with TRBJ2-7; D is unclear. The V end lost 0 bases, the J end lost 0 bases, and 7 bases lay between the germline ends. This CDR3 spans 14 amino acids. Looked up from germline, CDR1 is SGHRS and CDR2 is YFSETQ. This CDR3 reads CASSLDPSSYEQYV. The CDR3 DNA reads as TGCGCCAGCAGCTTGGACCCCTCCTCCTACGAGCAGTACGTC.

This chain connects TRBV5-1 to TRBJ2-5; 11 nucleotides agree with TRBD2. The germline V gene encodes CDR1 SGHRS and CDR2 YFSETQ. This CDR3 region has 15 residues. The J segment lost 5 bases and the V segment lost 6 bases, leaving 9 bases of the junction unmatched. CDR3 in amino acids: CASNKLAGEAETQYF. For the CDR3, the DNA is TGCGCCAGCAACAAACTAGCGGGAGAGGCTGAGACCCAGTACTTC.

This clonotype was counted only a few times. The rearrangement uses TRBV29-1 and TRBJ1-1; 7 bases are shared with TRBD1. The CDR3 length is 15 residues. V lost 4 bases, J lost 0 bases, and 8 bases stayed unmatched. Germline V gene sequence: CDR1 SQVTM, CDR2 ANQGSEA. The CDR3 sequence is CSVGDRQLMNTEAFF. CDR3 nucleotide sequence: TGCAGCGTTGGGGACAGACAACTAATGAACACTGAAGCTTTCTTT.

V gene TRBV5-1 combines with J gene TRBJ2-3, with 7 bases identical to TRBD2. The CDR3 runs to 14 residues. J lost 7 bases, V lost 7 bases, and 12 bases had no gene match. The germline V gene has CDR1 SGHRS and CDR2 YFSETQ. CDR3 loop: CASQRASGDNTQYF. CDR3 bases: TGCGCCAGCCAACGGGCTAGCGGAGACAATACGCAGTATTTT. Together with reference TRBV5-1 and TRBJ2-3, the CDR3 gives the full variable domain: KAGVTQTPRYLIKTRGQQVTLSCSPISGHRSVSWYQQTPGQGLQFLFEYFSETQRNKGNFPGRFSGRQFSNSRSEMNVSTLELGDSALYLCASQRASGDNTQYFGPGTRLTVL.

The rearrangement uses TRBV29-1 and TRBJ2-2, with 9 bases lining up with TRBD2. The germline gives CDR1 SQVTM, CDR2 ANQGSEA. This CDR3 comprises 16 residues. The ends lost 6 bases at V and 4 bases at J; junction bases unmatched: 12. The CDR3 here is CSVLAGGSSLTGELFF. CDR3 nucleotide sequence: TGCAGCGTCCTCGCGGGAGGGAGTAGCCTCACCGGGGAGCTGTTTTTT.

The J gene is TRBJ1-2, the V gene TRBV3-1; D gene unclear. The V end lost 1 base, the J end lost 0 bases, and 12 bases lay between the germline ends. From germline, CDR1 is LGHDT and CDR2 YNNKEL (reference sequence). The CDR3 consists of 16 residues. CDR3 in amino acids: CASSQGAGKSNYGYTF. DNA for the CDR3: TGTGCCAGCAGCCAAGGGGCGGGAAAATCTAACTATGGCTACACCTTC.

This clonotype was seen a handful of times. This chain joins TRBV20-1 and TRBJ1-2; D gene ambiguous. The V end was cut by 7 bases, the J end by 6 bases, with 15 bases between. Germline assignment: CDR1 DFQATT and CDR2 SNEGSKA (reference sequence). CDR3 size: 12 residues. The CDR3 coding sequence is TGCAGTGGAATCGACGGGGTGGATGGCTACACCTTC. Translated, it gives CSGIDGVDGYTF.

This clonotype was seen at least ten times. This chain connects TRBV6-1 to TRBJ2-2; D is uncertain. Germline V gives CDR1 MNHNS, CDR2 SASEGT. V was pared by 6 bases and J by 7 bases, with 12 bases between. There are 13 residues in the CDR3. The CDR3 DNA sequence: TGTGCCAGCAGCCCGTTTTTGGGCGGGGAGCTGTTTTTT. Translating gives CASSPFLGGELFF.

This clonotype was recorded a few times. The chain couples TRBV12-3 or TRBV12-4 to TRBJ2-6, with D tentatively TRBD2 (6 bases). CDR3 size: 14 residues. V lost 4 bases, J lost 2 bases, and 6 bases lay in between. CDR3 in amino acids: CASSSGAGANVLTF. The CDR3 DNA reads as TGTGCCAGCAGTTCGGGGGCTGGGGCCAACGTCCTGACTTTC.

This clonotype was picked up many times. The rearrangement joins TRBV5-1 to TRBJ2-3, with D perhaps TRBD2 (6 bases). CDR1 is SGHRS, CDR2 YFSETQ, per germline. The CDR3 totals 15 residues. V gave up 1 base and J gave up 2 bases, with 11 bases separating them. In DNA form, the CDR3 reads TGCGCCAGCAGCTTGCCTAGCGCCGACACAGATACGCAGTATTTT. It yields the protein CASSLPSADTDTQYF.

This clonotype was seen more than once but under ten times. J is TRBJ1-5 and V is TRBV6-1; D is unresolved. V gave up 4 bases and J gave up 1 base, with 8 bases separating them. Germline lookup yields CDR1 MNHNS and CDR2 SASEGT. This CDR3 spans 14 amino acids. Here the CDR3 DNA reads TGTGCCAGCAGTGGTAGGAACAGCAATCAGCCCCAGCATTTT. Translating it yields CASSGRNSNQPQHF.

This clonotype was observed many times. The chain uses TRBV25-1 and TRBJ2-1; D gene unclear. Trimming pared 5 bases from V and 9 bases from J, leaving 11 bases between. The germline V gene has CDR1 MGHDK and CDR2 SYGVNS. The CDR3 length is 12 residues. The CDR3 DNA follows: TGTGCCAGCAGTCTCCGAGACACTGAGCAGTTCTTC. It is translated as CASSLRDTEQFF.

The chain is built from TRBV30 and TRBJ2-1; D not resolved. This CDR3 is built from 12 residues. Germline V CDR1 and CDR2: GTSNPN, SVGIG (reference sequence). Trimming removed 1 base from V and 7 bases from J, with 8 bases in between. The CDR3 is CAWSDDGNEQFF. For the CDR3, the DNA is TGTGCCTGGAGTGACGACGGTAATGAGCAGTTCTTC.

This clonotype was recorded at least ten times. The chain has TRBV5-1 and TRBJ1-1; TRBD1 might be the D (6 bases). From germline, CDR1 is SGHRS and CDR2 YFSETQ. V was cut by 1 base and J by 1 base, with 11 bases left in between. This CDR3 is 15 amino acids long. CDR3 protein: CASSLTGRWNTEAFF. The CDR3 region has the DNA TGCGCCAGCAGCTTGACAGGGCGGTGGAACACTGAAGCTTTCTTT.

This clonotype was seen repeatedly, ten times or more. This sequence joins TRBV20-1 and TRBJ2-5; unclear D gene. V was shortened by 1 base and J by 1 base, with 7 bases between the two germline ends. CDR3 length: 13 residues. The germline gives CDR1 DFQATT, CDR2 SNEGSKA (reference sequence). The CDR3 bases are TGCAGTGCTAGAGGGTCAGGCCAAGAGACCCAGTACTTC. This encodes CSARGSGQETQYF.

The chain couples TRBV20-1 to TRBJ2-1; tentatively, D is TRBD2 (5 bases). CDR1 DFQATT and CDR2 SNEGSKA come from the germline V gene (reference sequence). CDR3 length: 13 residues. V lost 6 bases and J lost 2, with 11 bases in between. The CDR3 bases are TGCAGTGCAGCGGACCCAGCCTACAATGAGCAGTTCTTC. Its translation: CSAADPAYNEQFF.

This clonotype has a handful of counts. The chain recombines TRBV20-1 with TRBJ2-7, with D maybe TRBD2 (5 bases). Between the trimmed V and J ends, which lost 5 bases and 3 bases, there was a span of 11 bases. Germline V gene sequence: CDR1 DFQATT, CDR2 SNEGSKA (reference sequence). The CDR3 runs to 12 residues. This chain's CDR3 is CSAADLFYEQYV. The CDR3 region has the DNA TGCAGTGCTGCGGACTTATTCTACGAGCAGTACGTC.

The genes are TRBV7-3 and TRBJ1-4; D not resolved. In germline, CDR1 is SGHTA, CDR2 FQGTGA. Trimming left V 10 bases short and J 2 bases short, with 11 bases between. The CDR3 has 13 residues. The chain's CDR3 is CATWRRTNEKLFF. CDR3 bases: TGTGCCACTTGGAGGCGCACTAATGAAAAACTGTTTTTT.

This clonotype was picked up a small number of times. The V gene is TRBV6-5, the J gene TRBJ2-1; possibly TRBD1 for D (5 bases). Germline CDR1 and CDR2: MNHEY and SVGAGI. CDR3 size: 17 residues. The germline V and J ends were trimmed by 4 bases and 6 bases, with 22 bases remaining between them. The DNA for the CDR3 is TGTGCCAGCAGTTCCCCTCCCGGCCAGGGAACTCTCAATGAGCAGTTCTTC. It specifies CASSSPPGQGTLNEQFF.

This clonotype was detected ten times or more. The chain recombines TRBV5-1 with TRBJ1-5; 7 nucleotides agree with TRBD1. The CDR3 length is 15 residues. V gave up 0 bases and J gave up 7 bases; unmatched junction bases: 7. In germline, CDR1 is SGHRS, CDR2 YFSETQ. The DNA of the CDR3 is TGCGCCAGCAGCTTGGAGGGGGCGGGGTACCAGCCCCAGCATTTT. Its protein is CASSLEGAGYQPQHF.

This clonotype was seen a handful of times. The V call is TRBV6-1, the J call TRBJ1-5; 8 bases are a match to TRBD1. The V gene end was trimmed by 6 bases and the J gene end by 7 bases; junction bases not matched to a gene: 14. The germline V gene has CDR1 MNHNS and CDR2 SASEGT. This CDR3 region has 16 residues. The CDR3 is CASSPGTGATVQPQHF. CDR3 nucleotides: TGTGCCAGCAGCCCGGGGACAGGCGCCACGGTCCAGCCCCAGCATTTT.

The chain recombines TRBV7-9 with TRBJ2-3, with a possible D match to TRBD2 (6 bases). The CDR3 has 15 amino acids. CDR1 SEHNR and CDR2 FQNEAQ come from the germline V gene (reference sequence). V was pared by 5 bases and J by 5 bases, with 17 bases between. The CDR3 DNA sequence: TGTGCCAGCAGCCCACCTACTAGGCGGGGAGATACGCAGTATTTT. Translating gives CASSPPTRRGDTQYF.

In this sample, this clonotype turned up a few times. V is TRBV12-3 or TRBV12-4 and J is TRBJ2-2, with TRBD1 matching over 7 bases. After removal of 6 bases from V and 4 bases from J, the junction contained 11 bases not matched to a gene. The CDR3 has 16 residues. The CDR3 here is CASRETGTASTGELFF. Here the CDR3 DNA reads TGTGCCAGCAGAGAGACGGGGACAGCAAGCACCGGGGAGCTGTTTTTT.

The chain joins TRBV20-1 to TRBJ1-1; TRBD1 agrees at 7 bases. CDR1 and CDR2 (germline): DFQATT, SNEGSKA (reference sequence). The CDR3 runs 15 residues. V lost 4 bases and J lost 1; bases outside the gene matches: 9. Here the CDR3 reads CSATQGRQGNTEAFF. As DNA, the CDR3 is TGCAGTGCTACCCAAGGAAGACAGGGGAACACTGAAGCTTTCTTT.

This clonotype was seen more than once but under ten times. A much larger clonotype is one base distant, so this may be a read error. This chain joins TRBV2 and TRBJ2-5; D is uncertain. Germline CDR1 and CDR2: SNHLY and FYNNEI. This CDR3 contains 12 residues. The V end was cut by 3 bases, the J end by 1 base, with 3 bases between. CDR3 in amino acids: CASSDSQETQYF. The CDR3 nucleotides are TGTGCCAGCAGTGACAGCCAAGAGACCCAGTACTTC.

V is TRBV28 and J is TRBJ2-2; possible D gene TRBD2, 7 bases. Germline-derived CDR1 and CDR2 are MDHEN and SYDVKM. Trimming cost V 6 bases and J 2 bases, with 13 bases left between them. There are 15 residues in the CDR3. This CDR3 is CASRKGGVNTGELFF. CDR3 in DNA: TGTGCCAGCAGAAAAGGGGGGGTAAACACCGGGGAGCTGTTTTTT.

This clonotype turned up a few times. The rearrangement uses TRBV5-1 and TRBJ2-7, with 8 bases identical to TRBD1. V trimming: 0 bases; J trimming: 1 base; junction bases outside the gene matches: 3. Per germline, CDR1 SGHRS and CDR2 YFSETQ. CDR3 length: 15 amino acids. Here the CDR3 DNA reads TGCGCCAGCAGCTTGGCAGGGGGCGCATCCTACGAGCAGTACGTC. It translates to CASSLAGGASYEQYV.

This clonotype has only a few counts. The chain combines TRBV11-2 with TRBJ2-1, with TRBD2 matching over 9 bases. The CDR3 is 16 residues long. Germline V gene sequence: CDR1 SGHAT, CDR2 FQNNGV. V shed 5 bases and J 2 bases; nucleotides not matched to a gene: 7. In DNA form, the CDR3 reads TGTGCCAGCAGCGGGCGACTAGCGGCTACCTACAATGAGCAGTTCTTC. Its protein is CASSGRLAATYNEQFF.

The gene calls are TRBV3-1 and TRBJ2-3; D call uncertain. CDR1 is LGHDT, CDR2 YNNKEL, per germline (reference sequence). V lost 1 base, J lost 1 base, and 9 bases lay in between. The CDR3 spans 15 residues. The CDR3 sequence is CASSQGTGRTDTQYF. For the CDR3, the DNA is TGTGCCAGCAGCCAAGGTACTGGACGCACAGATACGCAGTATTTT.